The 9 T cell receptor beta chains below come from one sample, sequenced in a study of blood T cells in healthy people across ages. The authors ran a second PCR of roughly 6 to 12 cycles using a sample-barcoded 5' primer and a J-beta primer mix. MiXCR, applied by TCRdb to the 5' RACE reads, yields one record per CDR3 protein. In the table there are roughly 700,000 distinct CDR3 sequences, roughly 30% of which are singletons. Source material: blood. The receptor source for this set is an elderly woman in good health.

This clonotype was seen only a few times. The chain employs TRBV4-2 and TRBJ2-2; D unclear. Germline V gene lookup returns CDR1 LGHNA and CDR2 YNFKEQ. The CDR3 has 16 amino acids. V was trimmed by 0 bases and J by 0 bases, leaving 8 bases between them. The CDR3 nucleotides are TGTGCCAGCAGCCAAGACGGATCATCGAACACCGGGGAGCTGTTTTTT. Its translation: CASSQDGSSNTGELFF.

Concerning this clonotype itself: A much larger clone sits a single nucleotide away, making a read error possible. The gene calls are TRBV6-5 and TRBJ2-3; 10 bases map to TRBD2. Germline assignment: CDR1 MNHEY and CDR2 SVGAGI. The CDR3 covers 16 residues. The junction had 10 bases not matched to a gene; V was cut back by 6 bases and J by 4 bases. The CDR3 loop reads CASSDGTSVGADTQYF. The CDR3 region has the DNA TGTGCCAGCAGCGACGGGACTAGCGTGGGGGCAGATACGCAGTATTTT.

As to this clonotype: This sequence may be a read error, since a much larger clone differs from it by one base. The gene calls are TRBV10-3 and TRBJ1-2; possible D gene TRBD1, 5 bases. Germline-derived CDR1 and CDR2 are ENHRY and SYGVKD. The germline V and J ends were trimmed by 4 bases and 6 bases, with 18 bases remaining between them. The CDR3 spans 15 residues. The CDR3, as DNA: TGTGCCATCAGTGTAGAACAGGAGGCGAGCGATGGCTACACCTTC. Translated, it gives CAISVEQEASDGYTF.

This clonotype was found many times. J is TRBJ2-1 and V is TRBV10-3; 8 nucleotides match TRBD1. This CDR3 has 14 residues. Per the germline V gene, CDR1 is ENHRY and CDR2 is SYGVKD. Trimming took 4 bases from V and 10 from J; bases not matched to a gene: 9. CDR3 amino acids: CAISGQKQGEEQFF. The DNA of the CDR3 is TGTGCCATCAGTGGGCAAAAACAGGGGGAGGAGCAGTTCTTC.

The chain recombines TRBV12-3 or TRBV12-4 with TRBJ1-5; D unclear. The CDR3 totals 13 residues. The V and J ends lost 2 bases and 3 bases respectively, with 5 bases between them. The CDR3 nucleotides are TGTGCCAGCAGTTTAATATACAATCAGCCCCAGCATTTT. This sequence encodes CASSLIYNQPQHF.

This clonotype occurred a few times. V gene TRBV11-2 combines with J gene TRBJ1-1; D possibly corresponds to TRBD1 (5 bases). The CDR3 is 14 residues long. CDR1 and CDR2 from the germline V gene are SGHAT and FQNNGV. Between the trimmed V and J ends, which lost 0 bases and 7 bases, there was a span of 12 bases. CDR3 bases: TGTGCCAGCAGCTTAGAGGCAGGGATACGTGAAGCTTTCTTT. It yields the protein CASSLEAGIREAFF.

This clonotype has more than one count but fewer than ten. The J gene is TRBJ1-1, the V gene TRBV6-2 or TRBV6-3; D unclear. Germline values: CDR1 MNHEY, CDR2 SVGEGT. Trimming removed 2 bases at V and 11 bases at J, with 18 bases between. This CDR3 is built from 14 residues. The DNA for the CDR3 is TGTGCCAGCAGTTACCTGTTCCAACTTCCCAGGGCTTTCTTT. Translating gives CASSYLFQLPRAFF.

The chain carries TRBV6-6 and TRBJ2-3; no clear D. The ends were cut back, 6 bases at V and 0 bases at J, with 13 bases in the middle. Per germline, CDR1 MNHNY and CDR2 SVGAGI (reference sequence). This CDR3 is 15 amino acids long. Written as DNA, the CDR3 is TGTGCCAGCAGCCTATACCCTCGAAGCACAGATACGCAGTATTTT. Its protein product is CASSLYPRSTDTQYF.

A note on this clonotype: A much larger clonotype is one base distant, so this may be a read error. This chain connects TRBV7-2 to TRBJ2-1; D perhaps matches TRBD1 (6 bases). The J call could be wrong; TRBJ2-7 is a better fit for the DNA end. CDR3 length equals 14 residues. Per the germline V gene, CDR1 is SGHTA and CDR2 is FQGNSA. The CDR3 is CASSLPQGYNEQYF. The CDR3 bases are TGTGCCAGCAGCTTACCACAGGGTTACAATGAGCAGTACTTC.